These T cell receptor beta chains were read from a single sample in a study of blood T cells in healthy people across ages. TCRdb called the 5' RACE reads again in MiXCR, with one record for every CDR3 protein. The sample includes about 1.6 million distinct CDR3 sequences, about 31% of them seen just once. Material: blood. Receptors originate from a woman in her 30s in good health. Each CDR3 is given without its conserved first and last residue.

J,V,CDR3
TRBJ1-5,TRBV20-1,SAEDRAYQPQH
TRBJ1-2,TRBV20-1,SAQAGFSLYGYT
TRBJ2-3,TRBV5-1,ASSAEGWQVTDTQY
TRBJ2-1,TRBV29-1,SVTGLAGVPFEYEQF
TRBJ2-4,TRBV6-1,ASSTGRSGGQY
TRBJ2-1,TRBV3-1,ASSQAGVDNEQF
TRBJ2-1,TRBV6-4,ASSGQGAEEQF
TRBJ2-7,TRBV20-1,SASGGGIGYEQY
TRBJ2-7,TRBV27,ASHGQGTYEQY
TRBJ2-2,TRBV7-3,ASSSIRLAGRTGELF
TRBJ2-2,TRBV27,ASSLSTGVRTGERF
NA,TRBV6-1,ASSEVVGTQY
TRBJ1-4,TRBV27,ASSLSAGLEKLF
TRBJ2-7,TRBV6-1,ASNEAPGQIYEQY
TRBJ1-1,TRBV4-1,ASSQGEAGDEKAF
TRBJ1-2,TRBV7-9,ASSTPGGGIGGYT
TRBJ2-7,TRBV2,ASSEIPGPY
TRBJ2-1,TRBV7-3,ASRGPAQGANEQF
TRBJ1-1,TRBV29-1,SAEGGEGKMNTEAF
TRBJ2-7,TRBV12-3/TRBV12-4,ASSSGVRQY
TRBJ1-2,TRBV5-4,ASSPKGDSGLYGYT
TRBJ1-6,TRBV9,ASSVGVFNSPLH
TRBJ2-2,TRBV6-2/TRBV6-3,ASTDRGDGELF
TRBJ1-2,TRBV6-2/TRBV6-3,ASSYSYGSGYGYT
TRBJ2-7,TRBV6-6,ASSYSGDEQY
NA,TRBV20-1,SAPNRKGGLYEQY
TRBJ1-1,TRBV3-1,ASSRYSGLNTEAF
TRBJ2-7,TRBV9,ASSVNTGTGGYEQY
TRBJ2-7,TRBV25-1,ASSAGGGGWEQY
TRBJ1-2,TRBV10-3,AISDGSNYGYT
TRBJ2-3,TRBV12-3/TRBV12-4,ASSLKTGGSTDTQY
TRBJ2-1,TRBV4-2,ASSQDERGGNEPF
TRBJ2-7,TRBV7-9,ASIPSGRSSYEQY
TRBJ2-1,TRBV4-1,ASSQEGAGTHNEQF
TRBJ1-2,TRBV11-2,ASSKGGAYGYT
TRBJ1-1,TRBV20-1,SARQGYPGAEAF
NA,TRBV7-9,ASSSRQGPYNEQY
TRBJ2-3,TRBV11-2,ASSEPGHSTDTQY
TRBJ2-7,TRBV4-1,ASNQDPGGYEQY
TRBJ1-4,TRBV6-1,ASSGGQVAEKLF
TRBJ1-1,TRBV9,ASSVEGQEAEAF
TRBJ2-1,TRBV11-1,ASSLASGRTYNEQF
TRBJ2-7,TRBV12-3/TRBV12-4,ASSFRTGGRGEQY
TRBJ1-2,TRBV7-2,ASSFLPNYGYT
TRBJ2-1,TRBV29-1,SVDWGLNEQF
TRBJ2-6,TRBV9,ASQSQTGISGANVLT
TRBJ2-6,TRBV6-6,ASSTLGSSGANVLT
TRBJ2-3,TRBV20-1,SALATGPTDTQY